This T cell receptor beta chain was obtained from a study of long-term antiretroviral therapy in people with HIV. Regarding the study as a whole: Nothing was known about ART adherence, viral resistance or changes in therapy.

Specimens held roughly 0.9-10 million cryopreserved PBMC prior to DNA extraction. About this clone: Its antigen is currently unknown.

V was pared by 0 bases and J by 1 base, with 7 bases of the junction left unmatched. The CDR3 contains 17 residues. The germline gives CDR1 SGDLS, CDR2 YYNGEE. The immunoSEQ assay was v3.0, run at survey level. Sequencing efforts were directed toward roughly 35,000-55,000 T-cell genomes per sample. Repertoires were generated with immunoSEQ multiplex PCR, while TCRdb's copy carries only in-frame clones and drops some. This table holds 5,000 to 8,000 clones, over 70% found once. The rearrangement links TRBV9 to TRBJ2-3, with 8 bases lining up with TRBD1. This receptor was identified in a man aged 35 to 55 with HIV. Sample: unsorted PBMCs, taken 0.5 years before starting antiretroviral therapy. CDR3 DNA sequence: TGTGCCAGCAGCGTAGCCTTCGGGGGACAGGGCACAGATACGCAGTATTTT. Encoded protein: CASSVAFGGQGTDTQYF.